A selection of T cell receptor beta chains follows, all from one sample in a study of T cell responses to AZD1222 COVID-19 vaccine. Using immunoSEQ multiplex PCR, the repertoire was profiled, and TCRdb retains in-frame clones only, with some absent. The table lists about 150,000 clones, about 87% of them singletons. Source: peripheral blood, taken 28 days after the second AZD1222 dose. These receptors all stem from an adult who received the AZD1222 COVID-19 vaccine. The CDR3 runs from the conserved cysteine through the conserved F or W. A D gene is named only where the DNA matches it firmly. Part of the rows lack a size; the others show once, few, many or a class for expanded clones.

j_call clone_size cdr3_length d_call v_call cdr3_aa cdr3_nt
TRBJ2-1 - 15 TRBD2 TRBV7-3 CASSPKGLAFDEQFF TGTGCCAGCAGCCCTAAGGGACTAGCTTTCGATGAGCAGTTCTTC
TRBJ2-2 few 16 TRBD2 TRBV3-1/TRBV3-2 CASSSRLAAGTGELFF TGTGCCAGCAGCTCCCGACTAGCGGCGGGCACCGGGGAGCTGTTTTTT
TRBJ1-3 - 14 - TRBV27 CASSPRGTGNTIYF TGTGCCAGCAGTCCTAGGGGGACTGGAAACACCATATATTTT
TRBJ1-1 - 12 - TRBV7-3 CASRGDQTEAFF TGTGCCAGCAGGGGTGATCAAACTGAAGCTTTCTTT
TRBJ1-5 - 14 - TRBV9 CASSPGVSNQPQHF TGTGCCAGCAGCCCTGGTGTGAGCAATCAGCCCCAGCATTTT
TRBJ2-5 once 16 TRBD1 TRBV7-8 CASSPHPGQGGETQYF TGTGCCAGCAGCCCCCACCCCGGACAGGGAGGAGAGACCCAGTACTTC
TRBJ2-1 many 15 - TRBV9 CASSVGGVSVNEQFF TGTGCCAGCAGCGTAGGAGGTGTTAGCGTCAATGAGCAGTTCTTC
TRBJ2-1 - 16 TRBD2 TRBV6-6 CASIRTSGRAYNEQFF TGTGCCAGCATCAGGACTAGCGGGAGGGCCTACAATGAGCAGTTCTTC
TRBJ2-1 once 12 - TRBV12-3/TRBV12-4 CASGGWVNEQFF TGTGCCAGCGGCGGCTGGGTCAATGAGCAGTTCTTC
TRBJ1-4 - 15 - TRBV28 CASSIGGEGSEKLFF TGTGCCAGCAGTATAGGGGGAGAAGGAAGTGAAAAACTGTTTTTT
TRBJ2-1 - 14 - TRBV5-4 CASRMNGIHNEQFF TGTGCCAGCAGGATGAATGGGATCCACAATGAGCAGTTCTTC
TRBJ1-2 - 15 - TRBV2 CASTQASGLVHGYTF TGTGCCAGCACCCAAGCGTCGGGGTTGGTTCATGGCTACACCTTC
TRBJ2-5 - 16 - TRBV5-1 CASSLGAKGGQETQYF TGCGCCAGCAGCTTGGGGGCCAAAGGGGGCCAAGAGACCCAGTACTTC
TRBJ2-2 once 15 - TRBV21-1 CARTGAGGGTGELFF TGTGCCAGGACCGGGGCAGGGGGCGGCACCGGGGAGCTGTTTTTT
TRBJ2-2 - 15 - TRBV5-6 CASSLGGHNTGELFF TGTGCCAGCAGCTTGGGTGGACACAACACCGGGGAGCTGTTTTTT